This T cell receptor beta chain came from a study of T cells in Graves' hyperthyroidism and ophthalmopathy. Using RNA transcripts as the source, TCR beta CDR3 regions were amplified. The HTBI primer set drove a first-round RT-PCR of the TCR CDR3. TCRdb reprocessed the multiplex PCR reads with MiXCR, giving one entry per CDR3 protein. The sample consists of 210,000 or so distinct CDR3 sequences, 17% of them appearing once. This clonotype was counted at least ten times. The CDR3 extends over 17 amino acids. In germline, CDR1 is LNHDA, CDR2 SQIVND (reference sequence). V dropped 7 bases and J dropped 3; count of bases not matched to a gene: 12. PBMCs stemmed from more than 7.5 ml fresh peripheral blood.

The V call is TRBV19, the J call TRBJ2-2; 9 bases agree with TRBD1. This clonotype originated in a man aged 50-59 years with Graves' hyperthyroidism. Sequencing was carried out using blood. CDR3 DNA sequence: TGTGCCAGTACCTCTGGAGCCGGGACAGGGTACACCGGGGAGCTGTTTTTT. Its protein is CASTSGAGTGYTGELFF.